The 21 T cell receptor beta chains in this list originate from one sample, sequenced in a study of blood T cell repertoires in COVID-19. The protocol was immunoSEQ multiplex PCR, while the TCRdb copy is restricted to in-frame clones and leaves out a portion. The sample includes roughly 80,000 clones, roughly four fifths of them seen just once. Sequences were obtained from peripheral blood. The receptor source for this set is a man older than 75 with acute or convalescent COVID-19.

The rearrangement joins TRBV24-1 to TRBJ2-3, with unresolved D. CDR3 size: 18 residues. Between the trimmed V and J ends, which lost 5 bases and 3 bases, there was a span of 23 bases. Germline V gene sequence: CDR1 KGHDR, CDR2 SFDVKD. This chain's CDR3 is CATSAESPNLSRTDTQYF. DNA of the CDR3: TGTGCCACCAGTGCGGAAAGCCCGAACCTGAGCAGGACAGATACGCAGTATTTT.

This rearrangement joins TRBV13 to TRBJ1-6, with 7 nucleotides matching TRBD1. The CDR3 sequence is 15 residues long. V gave up 2 bases and J gave up 7 bases; unmatched junction bases: 5. Germline V gene lookup returns CDR1 PRHDT and CDR2 FYEKMQ (reference sequence). The CDR3 region is CASSLRQGVNSPLHF. Here the CDR3 DNA reads TGTGCCAGCAGCTTAAGGCAGGGGGTGAATTCACCCCTCCACTTT.

This chain joins TRBV3-1 (or the pseudogene TRBV3-2) and TRBJ2-5, with 9 positions matching TRBD2. Germline V gene lookup returns CDR1 LGHDT and CDR2 YNNKEL (reference sequence). J lost 4 bases, V lost 1 base, and 4 bases had no gene match. This CDR3 comprises 15 residues. Written as DNA, the CDR3 is TGTGCCAGCAGCCAAGGCTTGCGGGGGGGAGAGACCCAGTACTTC. This codes for CASSQGLRGGETQYF.

The V call is TRBV19, the J call TRBJ2-2, with TRBD1 matching 9 bases. The CDR3 sequence is 16 residues long. V lost 4 bases and J lost 6; bases outside the gene matches: 9. Germline lookup yields CDR1 LNHDA and CDR2 SQIVND (reference sequence). CDR3 in amino acids: CASSRDRASFAGELFF. The DNA for the CDR3 is TGTGCCAGTAGTAGGGACAGGGCTTCATTTGCCGGGGAGCTGTTTTTT.

The chain employs TRBV24-1 and TRBJ2-1; no definite D call. From germline, CDR1 is KGHDR and CDR2 SFDVKD. V was clipped by 3 bases and J by 4 bases, with 3 bases between them. This CDR3 has 12 residues. The CDR3 DNA reads as TGTGCCACCAGTGATGAGTACAATGAGCAGTTCTTC. This gives the protein CATSDEYNEQFF.

This rearrangement joins TRBV12-3 or TRBV12-4 to TRBJ1-5; D remains ambiguous. Trimming cost V 5 bases and J 1 base, with 6 bases left between them. This CDR3 has 13 residues. CDR3: CASSEASNQPQHF. The CDR3 coding sequence is TGTGCCAGCAGTGAGGCCAGCAATCAGCCCCAGCATTTT.

The chain joins TRBV19 to TRBJ2-7, with a tentative D call TRBD2 (6 bases). Germline V gene lookup returns CDR1 LNHDA and CDR2 SQIVND (reference sequence). Trimming left V 5 bases short and J 4 bases short, with 18 bases between. This CDR3 comprises 15 residues. The CDR3 DNA reads TGTGCCAGTAGTGGGGCCGGCGGTCGGGGGTACGAGCAGTACTTC. It codes for CASSGAGGRGYEQYF.

The chain is built from TRBV18 and TRBJ1-2, with 12 bases lining up with TRBD1. The J segment lost 2 bases and the V segment lost 4 bases, leaving 8 bases of the junction unmatched. Germline V gene data show CDR1 as KGHSH and CDR2 as LQKENI. CDR3 length: 17 residues. This chain's CDR3 is CASSHSGTGGANYGYTF. In nucleotides, the CDR3 is TGTGCCAGCTCACACTCCGGGACAGGGGGCGCGAACTATGGCTACACCTTC.

This clone was recorded a few times. The chain has TRBV6-1 and TRBJ1-5; weak D call: TRBD1 (6 bases). V was trimmed by 2 bases and J by 2 bases, leaving 10 bases between them. The CDR3 is made up of 15 amino acids. CDR1 is MNHNS and CDR2 is SASEGT in the germline V gene. This chain's CDR3 is CASSEWEGGNQPQHF. CDR3 coding DNA: TGTGCCAGCAGTGAATGGGAGGGGGGCAATCAGCCCCAGCATTTT.

The chain joins TRBV21-1 to TRBJ1-6. TRBV21-1 is designated a pseudogene. The CDR3 totals 14 residues. CDR3 nucleotide sequence: TGTGCCAGCAGCAAATGGAGCCGGAATTCACCCCTCCACTTT. Its translation: CASSKWSRNSPLHF.

V and J are TRBV5-4 and TRBJ2-3, with 8 bases aligning to TRBD2. This CDR3 comprises 15 residues. J lost 2 bases, V lost 5 bases, and 7 bases had no gene match. Germline CDR1 is SGHNT and CDR2 is YYREEE (reference sequence). CDR3 in DNA: TGTGCCAGCAGTGGCGGGGGGAGCTACACAGATACGCAGTATTTT. The encoded protein is CASSGGGSYTDTQYF.

The chain joins TRBV3-1 (or the pseudogene TRBV3-2) to TRBJ2-1; D might be TRBD1 (5 bases). The V gene lost 3 bases and the J gene lost 6 bases, with 12 bases spanning the gap. CDR1 LGHDT and CDR2 YNNKEL come from the germline V gene (reference sequence). The CDR3 contains 14 residues. CDR3 in amino acids: CASSHRERVNEQFF. The CDR3 DNA sequence: TGTGCCAGCAGCCACAGGGAAAGGGTCAATGAGCAGTTCTTC.

The genes are TRBV6-5 and TRBJ2-1, with TRBD2 as a possible D gene (6 bases). Between the trimmed V and J ends, which lost 2 bases and 4 bases, there was a span of 15 bases. CDR1 is MNHEY, CDR2 SVGAGI, per germline. CDR3 length: 16 amino acids. CDR3 in DNA: TGTGCCAGCAGTTACGTGCGGGGATTCATATACAATGAGCAGTTCTTC. It encodes CASSYVRGFIYNEQFF.

V usage is TRBV11-2 and J usage is TRBJ2-7, with TRBD2 identical over 11 bases. This CDR3 region has 15 residues. Germline V gene sequence: CDR1 SGHAT, CDR2 FQNNGV. Trimming cost V 4 bases and J 2 bases; bases outside gene matches: 4. In DNA, the CDR3 is TGTGCCAGCAGCTCGCTAGCGGGGGGCACCTACGAGCAGTACTTC. Residues: CASSSLAGGTYEQYF.

This chain joins TRBV6-5 and TRBJ1-5, with TRBD1 matching over 9 bases. Germline CDR1 MNHEY, CDR2 SVGAGI. CDR3 length: 15 residues. V dropped 7 bases and J dropped 6; count of bases not matched to a gene: 10. The CDR3, as DNA: TGTGCCAGCACCCCGGGACAGGGAGAATGTCAGCCCCAGCATTTT. It yields the protein CASTPGQGECQPQHF.

This chain links TRBV7-9 with TRBJ1-3, with 7 nucleotides matching TRBD1. J gave up 4 bases and V 8 bases, and 8 bases lay outside the gene matches. This CDR3 has 14 amino acids. In germline, CDR1 is SEHNR, CDR2 FQNEAQ (reference sequence). The CDR3 DNA follows: TGTGCCAGCGTCGACAGGGCTTGGGGAAACACCATATATTTT. This codes for CASVDRAWGNTIYF.

CDR3 protein: CASSQDPRGSQPQHF. CDR3 DNA: TGCGCCAGCAGCCAAGATCCCAGGGGAAGTCAGCCCCAGCATTTT. The chain joins TRBV4-1 to TRBJ1-5; D perhaps matches TRBD1 (6 bases). Germline V lookup: CDR1 MGHRA, CDR2 YSYEKL. The CDR3 is 15 amino acids. Trimming removed 0 bases from V and 6 bases from J, with 12 bases in between.

A few counts support this clone. The chain has TRBV6-1 and TRBJ1-2; 8 bases align to TRBD1. The junction had 7 bases not matched to a gene; V was cut back by 0 bases and J by 4 bases. Germline loops: CDR1 MNHNS, CDR2 SASEGT. The CDR3 loop spans 16 amino acids. The chain's CDR3 is CASSEAWTGRIYGYTF. In nucleotides, the CDR3 is TGTGCCAGCAGTGAAGCTTGGACAGGGAGGATCTATGGCTACACCTTC.

This chain joins TRBV11-3 and TRBJ2-3, with 8 nucleotides matching TRBD2. The V and J ends lost 4 bases and 6 bases, in that order; junction bases with no gene match: 3. Germline CDR1 reads SGHNT; CDR2 reads YENEEA. This CDR3 spans 13 amino acids. The CDR3 is CASSSTGGDTQYF. The DNA for the CDR3 is TGTGCCAGCAGCTCCACGGGGGGGGATACGCAGTATTTT.

This chain uses TRBV19 with TRBJ1-5, with no clear D. V was shortened by 5 bases and J by 4 bases, with 15 bases between the two germline ends. The CDR3 covers 15 residues. Germline CDR1 and CDR2: LNHDA and SQIVND (reference sequence). The CDR3: CASSGQAGSNQPQHF. CDR3 nucleotide sequence: TGTGCCAGTAGTGGGCAGGCCGGATCAAATCAGCCCCAGCATTTT.

The rearrangement uses TRBV28 and TRBJ1-2; TRBD1 matches 8 bases. Trimming took 5 bases from V and 2 from J; bases not matched to a gene: 7. The CDR3 sequence is 15 residues long. Germline lookup yields CDR1 MDHEN and CDR2 SYDVKM. CDR3 DNA: TGTGCCAGCAGTCCCCCGGGACAGGTAAACTATGGCTACACCTTC. It yields the protein CASSPPGQVNYGYTF.